The present entry profiles one T cell receptor (beta chain) with its context. The data originate from a study of T cell responses to AZD1222 COVID-19 vaccine. Sequenced by immunoSEQ multiplex PCR; TCRdb stores in-frame clones only, minus some. The sample holds more than 120,000 clones, about 86% seen once. Germline CDR1 is LNHDA and CDR2 is SQIVND (reference sequence). Trimming shortened V by 0 bases and J by 6 bases, and 12 bases separated the two germline ends. The CDR3 extends over 16 amino acids. This TCR derives from an adult who received the AZD1222 COVID-19 vaccine. The J gene is TRBJ1-6, the V gene TRBV19; D is perhaps TRBD1 (5 bases). The material was peripheral blood, obtained 28 days after the second AZD1222 dose. CDR3 DNA sequence: TGTGCCAGTAGTATAGAGGTACTGACAGCTAATTCACCCCTCCACTTT. It translates to CASSIEVLTANSPLHF. Complete variable domain (other parts from reference TRBV19 and TRBJ1-6): DGGITQSPKYLFRKEGQNVTLSCEQNLNHDAMYWYRQDPGQGLRLIYYSQIVNDFQKGDIAEGYSVSREKKESFPLTVTSAQKNPTAFYLCASSIEVLTANSPLHFGNGTRLTVT.